This TCR beta chain is from a study of Graves' ophthalmopathy and Graves' hyperthyroidism. Study as a whole: Hyperthyroidism is called stable when no ophthalmopathy develops within 18 months of follow-up.

This clonotype was observed a few times. Antigen specificity is unknown. The V gene's germline CDR1 is SGHRS and CDR2 YFSETQ. The ends were cut back, 4 bases at V and 0 bases at J, with 20 bases in the middle. The CDR3 runs to 19 residues. Included hyperthyroidism patients were aged 18 to 65 and newly diagnosed (under 2 months' duration). Patients were left out if they had other autoimmune diseases, uncontrolled infections, pregnancy or lactation. RNA served as the template for amplifying TCR beta CDR3 regions. HTBI primers primed a first-round RT-PCR, and a second-round multiplex PCR followed. TCRdb independently ran MiXCR on the multiplex PCR reads; one entry per CDR3 protein. This table holds about 550,000 distinct CDR3 sequences, 35% to 40% found once. The study, taken as a whole, reports: Blood also carried most expanded thyroid clonotypes exceeding 0.001 frequency.

This sequence originates from an adult man with Graves' hyperthyroidism. Specimen: peripheral blood or thyroid tissue (not recorded which). The chain recombines TRBV5-1 with TRBJ1-6; D perhaps matches TRBD1 (5 bases). CDR3 sequence reads: CASSPRVVGASSYNSPLHF. The CDR3 nucleotides are TGCGCCAGCAGCCCCAGGGTCGTTGGCGCGAGCTCCTATAATTCACCCCTCCACTTT.